These T cell receptor beta chains were read from a single sample in a study of STAT5B mutations in CD4+ large granular lymphocyte leukemia. Assay used: immunoSEQ multiplex PCR; TCRdb lists only in-frame clones, some missing. This table has nearly 35,000 clones, 55% to 80% appearing once. Material: CD4+ T cells from blood buffy coats. These receptors all stem from a human donor in good health. The CDR3 runs from the conserved cysteine through the conserved F or W. Fields, in order: D gene, CDR3 length, V gene, J gene, clone size, CDR3 DNA, CDR3 protein. D genes are given only for firm matches. Only part of the rows carry a size: once, few, many, or a class if the clone is expanded.

NA	18	TRBV2	TRBJ1-5	NA	TGTGCCAGCAGTGAACGGCCAGGTAGGGCGTATAGCAATCAGCCCCAGCATTTT	CASSERPGRAYSNQPQHF
NA	13	TRBV6-5	TRBJ1-3	NA	TGTGCCAGCAGTTATGGTCCAGGAAACACCATATATTTT	CASSYGPGNTIYF
NA	13	TRBV7-3	TRBJ1-5	NA	TGTGCCAGCAGCTTAGGCCGGCTCGAGCCCCAGCATTTT	CASSLGRLEPQHF
NA	16	TRBV9	TRBJ1-2	NA	TGTGCCAGCAGTGCGAGAGGGGCGGGGGGTAACTATGGCTACACCTTC	CASSARGAGGNYGYTF
TRBD1	16	TRBV4-1	TRBJ2-4	NA	TGCGCCAGCAGCCAAGGTGGGACAGGGATGGGAAACATTCAGTACTTC	CASSQGGTGMGNIQYF
NA	14	TRBV10-3	TRBJ2-7	NA	TGTGCCATCATGCACGGGACAAGGGACTACGAGCAGTACTTC	CAIMHGTRDYEQYF
TRBD1	15	TRBV6-1	TRBJ1-6	NA	TGTGCCAGCAGTCCCGAGACAGGGACAAATTCACCCCTCCACTTT	CASSPETGTNSPLHF
NA	14	TRBV18	TRBJ1-1	NA	TGTGCCAGCTCACCCCCTCCCGAGGGGACTGAAGCTTTCTTT	CASSPPPEGTEAFF
NA	15	TRBV14	TRBJ1-2	few	TGTGCCAGCAGCCAATTTAAGGGGGGAAGCTATGGCTACACCTTC	CASSQFKGGSYGYTF
TRBD1	15	TRBV10-3	TRBJ1-2	few	TGTGCCATCAGTGCTGGGACAGGGCGGAACTATGGCTACACCTTC	CAISAGTGRNYGYTF
NA	12	TRBV5-1	TRBJ1-1	NA	TGCGCCAGCAGCCATGGGGACACTGAAGCTTTCTTT	CASSHGDTEAFF
NA	13	TRBV13	TRBJ1-1	NA	TGTGCCAGCAGCCCCACGGTTAACACTGAAGCTTTCTTT	CASSPTVNTEAFF
TRBD1	15	TRBV19	TRBJ2-5	NA	TGTGCCAGTAGTGCAACGGACAGGGGCGGGAAGACCCAGTACTTC	CASSATDRGGKTQYF
NA	12	TRBV29-1	TRBJ2-5	NA	TGCAGCGCTAGCGCCACCCAAGAGACCCAGTACTTC	CSASATQETQYF
NA	14	TRBV5-4	TRBJ2-7	NA	TGTGCCAGCAGCAGAGGGGGAATGGCCAACGAGCAGTACTTC	CASSRGGMANEQYF